This TCR beta chain was identified in a study of T cell repertoires in cytomegalovirus infection. The germline V gene has CDR1 LNHDA and CDR2 SQIVND (reference sequence). This CDR3 contains 16 residues. Trimming pared 3 bases from V and 2 bases from J, leaving 11 bases between. TCRdb re-derived calls from the reads in MiXCR, one entry per CDR3 protein. The sample has around 310,000 distinct CDR3 sequences; approximately 32% are singletons. In regard to this clonotype: Its antigen is not known.

The chain employs TRBV19 and TRBJ1-6; perhaps TRBD1 as D (5 bases). The sequence came from a human donor in good health (CMV status not recorded). Some clones in this sample may be carry-over from other donors' samples. The source material was cultured PBMCs, sampled from culture after CMV antigen stimulation. CDR3 in DNA: TGTGCCAGTAGTATTGCGGGGACCACCTATAATTCACCCCTCCACTTT. Its protein is CASSIAGTTYNSPLHF.